Here is one T cell receptor beta chain with its context. Antigen specificity is unknown. The data were taken from a study of Graves' ophthalmopathy and Graves' hyperthyroidism. Amplifying from RNA transcripts, the study obtained TCR beta CDR3 regions. The workflow started with a first-round RT-PCR run with HTBI primers and then moved on to a second-round multiplex PCR. From the multiplex PCR reads, TCRdb called clonotypes with MiXCR, one entry per CDR3 protein. The table lists some 400,000 distinct CDR3 sequences, about 16% of them singletons. Study conclusions and caveats: With approximately 88% sensitivity and less than 83% specificity, a 13-signature model separated ophthalmopathy from stable hyperthyroidism. Ophthalmopathy progression cases were predicted by the model with 70% to 71% sensitivity and 72.22% specificity.

Exclusion covered patients with other autoimmune diseases or uncontrolled infections (as well as pregnancy or lactation). What supplied the PBMCs was roughly 11 ml of fresh peripheral blood. Trimming removed 9 bases from V and 6 bases from J, with 15 bases in between. The length of the CDR3 is 13 residues. This TCR derives from a young woman with Graves' ophthalmopathy. Sequenced sample: peripheral blood. The chain is built from TRBV12-3 or TRBV12-4 and TRBJ1-5; D is unresolved. The CDR3 sequence is CASTFRGGQPQHF. For the CDR3, the DNA is TGTGCCAGTACTTTCCGGGGAGGTCAGCCCCAGCATTTT.